This record looks at one T cell receptor beta chain sequence and its context. It lacks a known antigen. No base-level quality is on record; no much larger clone is a single base apart. This entry belongs to a study of T cell responses to AZD1222 COVID-19 vaccine (dated by TCRdb to about 2021). Context from the whole study: AZD1222 recipients whose second dose came at about 4 weeks and those whose second dose came at about 12 weeks were combined into one group, since spike-specific TCR depth and breadth did not differ between the two schedules. TCR sequencing was performed for about 250 trial participants, of whom about 200 were given two doses of AZD1222 and around 25 were given two doses of MenACWY control vaccine. Enrollment into the trials was organized by age into subgroups of 18-55, 56-69 and 70-plus years, and those subgroups contained roughly 160, 29 and 62 TCR-sequenced participants, respectively.

The paper as a whole reports these results and caveats: In the small 56-69-year group, the increase in depth fell short of significance, most likely because of low power. Participants were mostly white British and included more females than males, and it was suggested by the authors that clonal diversity may have been underestimated. The whole spike protein was spanned by vaccine-associated CD4 TCRs, and dominant responses were seen in regions 160-218 and 743-854. Because no day 14 peak-response samples were available, the repertoires could be characterized only after the peak T cell response. Conclusions about previously exposed vaccinees are limited, since just five to seven AZD1222 recipients were seropositive for SARS-CoV-2 at baseline. After two AZD1222 doses, spike-specific TCR breadth and depth were significantly higher than at day 0 and than in MenACWY recipients. Reportedly, almost half of the unique spike-specific TCRs recognized epitopes lying outside the regions that are mutated in the B.1.351 and B.1.1.7 variants.

Taken with the paper, the label for time point translates to: baseline before first vaccination. Samples from vaccinated people were obtained from the UK trials COV001 and COV002, which included a single-blind randomized controlled phase 2/3 trial of AZD1222 (ChAdOx1 nCoV-19) in healthy adults. For TCRbeta chain sequencing, PBMC samples were collected from trial participants at day 0 and at day 28 after the second dose. The CDR3 numbers 12 residues from cysteine through phenylalanine. Just the 36-base CDR3 DNA is kept, in frame starting at base 1. The junction shows trimming of 5 bases on V and 7 bases on J, plus 12 bases between the germline ends. CDR1 and CDR2, looked up from the germline V gene (reference sequence), are MNHEY and SMNVEV. The CDR3 regions of human TCRbeta chains were analyzed by immunosequencing. In the paper's pipeline: Repertoire TCRs were matched against a reference library of SARS-CoV-2-specific TCRs generated with the MIRA antigen-specificity platform. Breadth meant the fraction of unique TCRs that were SARS-CoV-2-associated, whereas depth meant the fraction of total T cells that were SARS-CoV-2-associated. Using the MIRA data, every spike-specific TCR was mapped to the spike region that the TCR reacted to and assigned to either a CD4 or a CD8 class. Log10-transformed breadth and depth values were compared by one-way ANOVA with Sidak's multiple comparisons tests. The source is immuneACCESS, and TCRdb retained only in-frame sequences with V and J called. Part of the clones is not carried over; for the studies checked, unresolved V genes explain less than half of this, and the remainder is unexplained. The DNA was the basis for D and trimming; V, J and clone size are from that table. Counted in this sample were approximately 110,000 clones; around 94% of them appeared once. The ten top clones hold more than 2% of the sample.

The chain is made from TRBV27 and TRBJ2-7; there is no confident call for the D gene. The sequencing used peripheral blood, collected on day 0 of AZD1222 vaccination. The receptor was isolated from an adult in good health. The CDR3 sequence is CASSPSVGEQYF. The DNA sequence reads TGTGCCAGCAGTCCCTCGGTGGGGGAGCAGTACTTC.